This record concerns one T cell receptor (beta chain) sequence. The antigen remains unidentified. The limits of the CDR3 on the DNA are not certain, so only TCRdb's listed CDR3 is given. The source of the sample is a study of metastatic and nonmetastatic thyroid tumors. Background on the study: Repertoires of blood and of tissue (tumor or nodule) from malignant and benign thyroid patients were compared.

Study-level results: The reported finding was significantly higher TCR beta diversity in malignant thyroid tumors relative to benign nodules, in blood and tumor.

Every patient was untreated before thyroid surgery. The CDR3 spans 24 residues, counting both ends. Original data processing: Construction of a distant-metastasis classifier for papillary thyroid cancer relied on CDR3 differences across clinicopathological groups. TCRdb reprocessed the PCR reads using MiXCR. Clone size and V and J calls follow TCRdb, not the original study. The data hold about 43,000 clones, with around 2.9% observed a single time. The V gene is TRBV12-3 or TRBV12-4, the J gene TRBJ1-6. Sample: blood. The sequence was obtained from a female donor with papillary thyroid cancer or a benign thyroid nodule (not recorded which). Some clones in this sample may be carry-over from other donors' samples. The CDR3 sequence: CASSPGPPASYNEQFFGPGSPLHF.